This TCR beta chain is from a study of cytomegalovirus exposure and HLA in healthy donors. Background on the study: Ancestry clustering placed about 86% of more than 350 genotyped donors in the Caucasian-associated cluster.

The PCR contained 60 Vbeta and 13 Jbeta primers. Here immunoSEQ multiplex PCR was the method, and the copy in TCRdb shows in-frame clones only, minus some. Among approximately 150,000 clones listed, roughly 80% were seen once. Study-level findings and limits: A later analysis showed that HLA-associated TCR beta chains had undergone more clonal expansion than equally common others. HLA-A and HLA-B allele assignments for most subjects were reportedly predicted accurately using TCR beta sequences.

This clone was detected a few times. Its matching antigen is unknown. In germline, CDR1 is SGHTA, CDR2 FQGNSA. The V gene lost 2 bases and the J gene lost 7 bases, with 23 bases spanning the gap. The CDR3 contains 18 residues. The V gene is TRBV7-2, the J gene TRBJ2-2; tentative D call: TRBD1 (5 bases). The receptor was derived from a woman in her twenties or thirties in good health and CMV-seropositive. The source material was PBMCs. The CDR3 DNA follows: TGTGCCAGCAGCTTACACCCAGGGTCACTATCCCTAAGCGGGGAGCTGTTTTTT. It yields the protein CASSLHPGSLSLSGELFF.